This T cell receptor beta chain was identified in a study of cytomegalovirus exposure and HLA in healthy donors. Looking at the study overall: Most donors, roughly 82% of approximately 400 genotyped, fell in the Caucasian-associated ancestry cluster. Study-wide findings and caveats: An analysis was carried out later, and it reportedly showed fewer N-insertions in an Asian-associated ancestry cluster than the approximately 670-donor mean. The authors listed approximately 160 TCR beta chains as cytomegalovirus-associated.

Germline CDR1 and CDR2: MNHEY and SMNVEV (reference sequence). The CDR3 has 14 amino acids. V lost 8 bases and J lost 5; bases outside the gene matches: 10. As concerns this clone: Its antigen is not identified.

The primer mix had 60 Vbeta and 13 Jbeta primers. Generated by immunoSEQ multiplex PCR, the TCRdb table keeps only in-frame clones and is missing some. Found here are 80,000 or so clones, over 60% of them singletons; the top ten hold around 4.3%. The J gene is TRBJ1-1, the V gene TRBV27; 8 nucleotides align to TRBD1. The sequence derives from a man aged 40-50 years in good health and CMV-seronegative. The sequenced material came from PBMCs. The DNA of the CDR3 is TGTGCCAGCTGCCTACAGGGGGGAGGGACTGAAGCTTTCTTT. It is translated as CASCLQGGGTEAFF.